The present T cell receptor (beta chain) was sequenced within a study of blood T cells in healthy people across ages. Healthy Russian Caucasian donors spanned ages about 6 to 100 years. This CDR3 spans 17 amino acids. CDR1 MNHEY and CDR2 SMNVEV come from the germline V gene (reference sequence). The V gene end was trimmed by 1 base and the J gene end by 1 base; junction bases not matched to a gene: 7. This clonotype was counted between two and nine times. A second PCR, run for about 7 to 11 cycles, used a sample-barcoded 5' primer plus a J-beta primer mix. Each CDR3 protein is one row after TCRdb ran MiXCR on the 5' RACE reads. The sample comprises some 900,000 distinct CDR3 sequences, 48% of which are singletons, and about an eighth rests with the top ten.

Specimen: blood. The receptor's source is a man aged 25 to 45 in good health. The genes are TRBV27 and TRBJ2-7, with 10 bases identical to TRBD1. The CDR3 region is CASSLFSGQGTSYEQYF. The CDR3 DNA reads as TGTGCCAGCAGTTTATTTTCGGGACAGGGGACATCCTACGAGCAGTACTTC.